This is a list of T cell receptor beta chains from one sample in a study of blood T cell repertoires in COVID-19. Using immunoSEQ multiplex PCR, the repertoire was profiled, and TCRdb retains in-frame clones only, with some absent. Of about 250,000 clones detected, about nine tenths appear once; the ten largest clones hold 1.5% to 2%. Input material: peripheral blood. The receptors originated from a woman aged 60-75 years who had recovered from COVID-19. The CDR3 runs from the conserved cysteine through the conserved F or W. A D gene is named only where the DNA matches it firmly. Not all rows give a size; the values are once, few, many and, for expanded clones, a class.

cdr3_aa	cdr3_nt	clone_size	d_call	j_call	v_call
CASSASSGGYEQYF	TGTGCCAGCAGTGCCTCTAGCGGGGGCTACGAGCAGTACTTC	-	TRBD2	TRBJ2-7	TRBV25-1
CASSRDRLGNSPLHF	TGTGCCAGCAGTAGGGACAGGCTGGGGAATTCACCCCTCCACTTT	-	TRBD1	TRBJ1-6	TRBV5-6
CASSPGQGREQYF	TGTGCCAGCAGCCCAGGACAGGGGCGCGAGCAGTACTTC	-	TRBD1	TRBJ2-7	TRBV5-4
CAISQSGGETQYF	TGTGCCATCAGCCAATCCGGGGGAGAGACCCAGTACTTC	-	-	TRBJ2-5	TRBV10-3
CASSYPLGLAGTIYNEQFF	TGTGCCAGCAGTTACCCACTCGGACTAGCGGGGACCATCTACAATGAGCAGTTCTTC	-	TRBD2	TRBJ2-1	TRBV6-2/TRBV6-3
CASSSYGGSPLHF	TGTGCCAGCAGCTCCTACGGAGGGTCACCCCTCCACTTT	-	-	TRBJ1-6	TRBV11-2
CASSPKREAETQYF	TGTGCCAGCAGCCCCAAACGGGAGGCGGAGACCCAGTACTTC	once	TRBD2	TRBJ2-5	TRBV6-6
CASSLRGSSNQPQHF	TGTGCCAGCAGCTTGAGAGGGAGTAGCAATCAGCCCCAGCATTTT	-	-	TRBJ1-5	TRBV11-1
CASSYSTNRGEAFF	TGTGCCAGCAGTTACTCGACGAACCGGGGGGAAGCTTTCTTT	-	-	TRBJ1-1	TRBV6-2/TRBV6-3
CASSYAGGSNQPQHF	TGTGCCAGCAGTTACGCCGGGGGGAGCAATCAGCCCCAGCATTTT	-	-	TRBJ1-5	TRBV6-5
CASRASGTTDTQYF	TGTGCCAGTAGGGCTAGCGGGACTACAGATACGCAGTATTTT	-	TRBD2	TRBJ2-3	TRBV19
CAITVEPNTEAFF	TGTGCCATCACAGTGGAGCCGAACACTGAAGCTTTCTTT	-	-	TRBJ1-1	TRBV10-3
CSAPDGVSDEKLFF	TGCAGCGCCCCCGACGGAGTTTCTGATGAAAAACTGTTTTTT	-	-	TRBJ1-4	TRBV29-1
CASSYSGGQGTTYGYTF	TGTGCCAGCAGTTACTCGGGTGGACAGGGGACGACCTATGGCTACACCTTC	-	TRBD1	TRBJ1-2	TRBV6-2/TRBV6-3
CASTPPAQYF	TGTGCCAGCACCCCCCCGGCCCAGTACTTC	-	-	TRBJ2-5	TRBV12-3/TRBV12-4
CASSQISGGAYNEQFF	TGTGCCAGCAGCCAAATTAGCGGGGGGGCCTACAATGAGCAGTTCTTC	-	TRBD2	TRBJ2-1	TRBV4-2
CASSVEQETQYF	TGTGCCAGCAGTGTTGAACAGGAGACCCAGTACTTC	-	-	TRBJ2-5	TRBV2
CSVNRGDYGYTF	TGCAGCGTCAACAGGGGCGACTATGGCTACACCTTC	-	TRBD1	TRBJ1-2	TRBV29-1
CASSLYQGLGNSPLHF	TGTGCCAGCAGTTTATATCAGGGACTCGGGAATTCACCCCTCCACTTT	-	-	TRBJ1-6	TRBV28
CASSEGASGAYEQYF	TGTGCCAGCAGCGAAGGGGCTAGCGGGGCCTACGAGCAGTACTTC	-	TRBD2	TRBJ2-7	TRBV7-2
CASSAKTGLAYNEQFF	TGTGCCAGCAGCGCAAAGACAGGGTTGGCCTACAATGAGCAGTTCTTC	-	TRBD1	TRBJ2-1	TRBV9
CASSHKRFYEQYF	TGTGCCAGCAGCCACAAGAGGTTCTACGAGCAGTACTTC	-	-	TRBJ2-7	TRBV3-1/TRBV3-2
CASSYREAGFNEKLFF	TGTGCCAGCAGCTACCGGGAGGCAGGCTTTAATGAAAAACTGTTTTTT	-	-	TRBJ1-4	TRBV2
CASSRTWRQGLILDGYTF	TGTGCCAGCAGTCGAACGTGGAGACAGGGGCTCATTTTGGATGGCTACACCTTC	-	TRBD1	TRBJ1-2	TRBV6-6
CASSRWGGEADTQYF	TGTGCCAGCAGCCGCTGGGGGGGGGAGGCAGATACGCAGTATTTT	once	TRBD2	TRBJ2-3	TRBV11-1
CASSPHMNTEAFF	TGTGCCAGCAGTCCACACATGAACACTGAAGCTTTCTTT	few	-	TRBJ1-1	TRBV7-3
CASSYSAIYQPQHF	TGTGCCAGCAGTTACAGCGCAATATATCAGCCCCAGCATTTT	-	-	TRBJ1-5	TRBV6-5
CASTRGDYSYGYTF	TGTGCCAGCACCCGGGGGGACTACTCCTATGGCTACACCTTC	-	-	TRBJ1-2	TRBV3-1/TRBV3-2
CASTAYNEQFF	TGTGCCAGCACCGCGTACAATGAGCAGTTCTTC	once	-	TRBJ2-1	TRBV2
CASSSLGSGEQFF	TGTGCCAGCAGCTCCCTCGGGAGTGGTGAGCAGTTCTTC	few	-	TRBJ2-1	TRBV11-1
CATGDGSNEKLFF	TGTGCCACCGGGGACGGGAGTAATGAAAAACTGTTTTTT	-	-	TRBJ1-4	TRBV24-1
CASSGAAGKIAYEQYF	TGTGCCAGCAGTGGCGCTGCGGGGAAAATCGCCTACGAGCAGTACTTC	once	-	TRBJ2-7	TRBV2
CASSEEGGSTDTQYF	TGTGCCAGCAGCGAAGAAGGAGGCAGCACAGATACGCAGTATTTT	-	-	TRBJ2-3	TRBV3-1/TRBV3-2
CASQGHTEAFF	TGTGCCTCACAGGGCCACACTGAAGCTTTCTTT	-	-	TRBJ1-1	TRBV6-5
CASSSQGLAGLNTGELFF	TGCGCCAGCAGCTCTCAGGGACTAGCGGGGCTGAACACCGGGGAGCTGTTTTTT	-	TRBD2	TRBJ2-2	TRBV5-1
CASPRGTVGEQYF	TGTGCCAGCCCCCGAGGTACCGTCGGCGAGCAGTACTTC	-	-	TRBJ2-7	TRBV6-7
CASSFEMGGLQNTEAFF	TGTGCCAGCAGTTTTGAGATGGGCGGACTCCAGAACACTGAAGCTTTCTTT	-	-	TRBJ1-1	TRBV28
CASSPRRATNEKLFF	TGTGCCAGCTCACCACGGAGGGCAACTAATGAAAAACTGTTTTTT	-	-	TRBJ1-4	TRBV18
CASSPRDRGHQPQHF	TGTGCCAGCAGTCCCCGGGACAGGGGTCATCAGCCCCAGCATTTT	-	TRBD1	TRBJ1-5	TRBV28
CASSQGDRAYGYTF	TGCGCCAGCAGCCAAGGTGACAGAGCCTATGGCTACACCTTC	-	-	TRBJ1-2	TRBV4-3
CASIPETGTYGYTF	TGTGCCAGTATCCCGGAGACGGGAACCTATGGCTACACCTTC	few	-	TRBJ1-2	TRBV19
CASSQGLAGGRSYPSYEQYF	TGTGCCAGCAGCCAAGGCCTAGCGGGGGGGCGATCCTACCCCTCCTACGAGCAGTACTTC	-	TRBD2	TRBJ2-7	TRBV3-1/TRBV3-2
CASSPDRGRNQPQHF	TGTGCCAGCTCACCCGACAGGGGAAGAAACCAGCCCCAGCATTTT	-	TRBD1	TRBJ1-5	TRBV18
CASSALDSQETQYF	TGTGCCAGCTCAGCACTTGACAGCCAAGAGACCCAGTACTTC	-	-	TRBJ2-5	TRBV18
CASSEGGTGPYEQYF	TGTGCCAGCAGTGAAGGTGGGACAGGACCTTACGAGCAGTACTTC	-	TRBD1	TRBJ2-7	TRBV6-1
CASRGDSHYGYTF	TGTGCCAGCAGGGGGGACAGCCATTATGGCTACACCTTC	-	TRBD1	TRBJ1-2	TRBV6-5
CASQPGFTDTQYF	TGTGCCAGCCAGCCGGGGTTTACAGATACGCAGTATTTT	-	-	TRBJ2-3	TRBV9
CASSSVRRQPQHF	TGTGCCAGCAGCTCAGTAAGGAGGCAGCCCCAGCATTTT	-	-	TRBJ1-5	TRBV5-8
CASSRGTRGGDIQYF	TGTGCCAGCAGTCGAGGGACTAGAGGGGGGGACATTCAGTACTTC	-	TRBD2	TRBJ2-4	TRBV6-5